One sample yielded the 17 T cell receptor beta chains listed below, sequenced in a study of siplizumab effects on memory and regulatory T cells. Method: immunoSEQ multiplex PCR; TCRdb's copy keeps in-frame clones and lacks some. The data contain over 90,000 clones, about 94% of them seen just once; the ten biggest clones take up roughly 1%. Sequences were obtained from CD4+ T cells sorted from blood. These receptor sequences come from a human donor in good health.

The genes are TRBV30 and TRBJ1-5; D unresolved. CDR3 length: 13 amino acids. The germline gives CDR1 GTSNPN, CDR2 SVGIG (reference sequence). V lost 0 bases to trimming and J lost 2 bases, with 5 bases between them. For the CDR3, the DNA is TGTGCCTGGAGTGTAATGGGCAATCAGCCCCAGCATTTT. Translated: CAWSVMGNQPQHF.

This CDR3 is CASSLALGFNRGELFF. In nucleotides, the CDR3 is TGTGCCAGCAGCTTGGCGTTGGGATTCAATCGAGGGGAGCTGTTTTTT. This chain links TRBV5-5 with TRBJ2-2; D is unresolved. Germline assignment: CDR1 SGHKS and CDR2 YYEKEE (reference sequence). The CDR3 is 16 amino acids. Trimming removed 0 bases at V and 8 bases at J, with 17 bases between.

The chain combines TRBV19 with TRBJ2-3; 8 nucleotides line up with TRBD2. The CDR3 is 15 amino acids. Germline V gene data show CDR1 as LNHDA and CDR2 as SQIVND (reference sequence). V dropped 1 base and J dropped 2; count of bases not matched to a gene: 2. The CDR3 loop reads CASSIGSGVTDTQYF. CDR3 nucleotides: TGTGCCAGTAGTATAGGTAGCGGGGTCACAGATACGCAGTATTTT.

This CDR3 reads CASSPSPVGPRAYEQYF. CDR3 DNA: TGCGCCAGCAGCCCTAGCCCCGTGGGACCGAGGGCCTACGAGCAGTACTTC. This sequence joins TRBV4-1 and TRBJ2-7; D might be TRBD1 or TRBD2, each matching 5 bases. The CDR3 is 17 residues long. Between the trimmed V and J ends, which lost 4 bases and 2 bases, there was a span of 21 bases. Looked up from germline, CDR1 is MGHRA and CDR2 is YSYEKL.

The J gene is TRBJ2-3, the V gene TRBV6-1; TRBD2 might be the D (6 bases). The CDR3 contains 13 residues. CDR1 MNHNS and CDR2 SASEGT come from the germline V gene. Trimming cost V 7 bases and J 6 bases, with 14 bases left between them. CDR3 bases: TGTGCCAGCACCCGGGAGATGGCTGATACGCAGTATTTT. This sequence encodes CASTREMADTQYF.

This clone came up once. This chain connects TRBV10-2 to TRBJ2-3; TRBD2 matches at 9 bases. CDR1 and CDR2 (germline): WSHSY, SAAADI. Trimming removed 2 bases from V and 6 bases from J; junction bases left unmatched: 6. This CDR3 contains 15 residues. For the CDR3, the DNA is TGCGCCAGCAGTGAGGCGGGAGGGAGGCTGGATACGCAGTATTTT. Translated: CASSEAGGRLDTQYF.

The V and J genes are TRBV6-5 and TRBJ2-5, with 8 bases aligning to TRBD2. The CDR3 totals 15 residues. The V segment lost 7 bases and the J segment 6 bases; nucleotides outside the gene matches: 13. CDR1 and CDR2 (germline): MNHEY, SVGAGI. The CDR3 loop is CASMRAGGQRKTQYF. The CDR3, as DNA: TGTGCCAGCATGCGCGCGGGAGGCCAACGGAAGACCCAGTACTTC.

The J gene is TRBJ2-7, the V gene TRBV29-1; perhaps TRBD1 as D (5 bases). The CDR3 is made up of 12 amino acids. Germline V gives CDR1 SQVTM, CDR2 ANQGSEA. V was pared by 6 bases and J by 2 bases, with 11 bases between. The CDR3 sequence is CSVRQNTYEQYF. The DNA for the CDR3 is TGCAGCGTCCGACAGAATACCTACGAGCAGTACTTC.

With respect to this clone: This CDR3 is also generated by other DNA sequences in the sample. The rearrangement links TRBV7-2 to TRBJ2-7; the D is unclear. Germline V gene sequence: CDR1 SGHTA, CDR2 FQGNSA. Deletions cut 2 bases from V and 3 bases from J, with 5 bases between. CDR3 length equals 12 residues. CDR3 sequence: CASSLSRYEQYF. CDR3 coding DNA: TGTGCCAGCAGCTTATCCCGCTACGAGCAGTACTTC.

The V gene is TRBV27, the J gene TRBJ2-2; no clear D gene. CDR3 size: 14 residues. V was pared by 6 bases and J by 3 bases, with 11 bases between. Germline CDR1 reads MNHEY; CDR2 reads SMNVEV (reference sequence). Here the CDR3 reads CASRAPQHTGELFF. The CDR3 nucleotides read TGTGCCAGCAGGGCACCTCAGCACACCGGGGAGCTGTTTTTT.

The J gene is TRBJ2-7, the V gene TRBV19; D is ambiguous. There are 16 residues in the CDR3. With 3 bases removed from V and 2 bases from J, the gap between germline ends came to 17 bases. Germline CDR1 reads LNHDA; CDR2 reads SQIVND (reference sequence). The DNA of the CDR3 is TGTGCCAGTAGTATTAAGCCTCAAGGCTACGCCTACGAGCAGTACTTC. Its translation is CASSIKPQGYAYEQYF.

The chain links TRBV7-3 to TRBJ1-1; tentatively, D is TRBD1 (5 bases). The CDR3 contains 13 residues. V lost 7 bases and J 4 bases, leaving 13 bases between the germline ends. CDR1 and CDR2 (germline): SGHTA, FQGTGA. CDR3 sequence: CASTTGGSTEAFF. CDR3 DNA sequence: TGTGCCAGCACCACCGGGGGGAGCACTGAAGCTTTCTTT.

V and J are TRBV5-4 and TRBJ1-1, with a possible D match to TRBD1 (6 bases). This CDR3 has 14 amino acids. With 4 bases removed from V and 0 bases from J, the gap between germline ends came to 10 bases. CDR1 and CDR2 from the germline V gene are SGHNT and YYREEE (reference sequence). CDR3 nucleotide sequence: TGTGCCAGCAGCCAGACAGGCATGAACACTGAAGCTTTCTTT. Amino acid sequence: CASSQTGMNTEAFF.

V gene TRBV15 combines with J gene TRBJ1-3; D call uncertain. The germline V gene has CDR1 LNHNV and CDR2 YYDKDF (reference sequence). With 3 bases removed from V and 1 base from J, the gap between germline ends came to 7 bases. The CDR3 runs to 14 residues. CDR3: CATSSPESGNTIYF. Here the CDR3 DNA reads TGTGCCACCAGCAGTCCAGAATCTGGAAACACCATATATTTT.

V usage is TRBV18 and J usage is TRBJ2-5; D is unresolved. The V gene lost 3 bases and the J gene lost 3 bases, with 8 bases spanning the gap. Germline CDR1 reads KGHSH; CDR2 reads LQKENI. The CDR3 spans 13 residues. CDR3 loop: CASSPLGKETQYF. CDR3 nucleotide sequence: TGTGCCAGCTCACCGCTGGGTAAAGAGACCCAGTACTTC.

In DNA form, the CDR3 reads TGCGCCAGCAGTCAACTTCCACTAGCGGCTTATAACAAAAGGGAGACCCAGTACTTC. Translated: CASSQLPLAAYNKRETQYF. V gene TRBV4-1 combines with J gene TRBJ2-5; 8 positions match TRBD2. Trimming took 6 bases from V and 5 from J; bases not matched to a gene: 23. The CDR3 loop spans 19 amino acids. CDR1 MGHRA and CDR2 YSYEKL come from the germline V gene.

The chain recombines TRBV5-1 with TRBJ2-7; 7 nucleotides match TRBD2. CDR3 length equals 15 residues. Germline-derived CDR1 and CDR2 are SGHRS and YFSETQ. The V segment lost 3 bases and the J segment 5 bases; nucleotides outside the gene matches: 11. CDR3: CASSSNAGVNHEQYF. CDR3 in DNA: TGCGCCAGCAGCTCAAACGCGGGAGTTAACCACGAGCAGTACTTC. Full variable domain (missing parts from reference TRBV5-1 and TRBJ2-7): KAGVTQTPRYLIKTRGQQVTLSCSPISGHRSVSWYQQTPGQGLQFLFEYFSETQRNKGNFPGRFSGRQFSNSRSEMNVSTLELGDSALYLCASSSNAGVNHEQYFGPGTRLTVT.